This T cell receptor (beta chain) is from a study of shared clonotypes between healthy human individuals. A note on this clone: Other nucleotide sequences in the sample specify the same CDR3.

This CDR3 region has 13 residues. The ends were cut back, 0 bases at V and 4 bases at J, with 8 bases in the middle. The germline gives CDR1 SGHRS, CDR2 YFSETQ. Profiled with immunoSEQ multiplex PCR; TCRdb holds only in-frame clones, not every one. There are under 2,000,000 clones in the sample; about 94% occur only once, and more than 0.95% lies in the top ten. Positively selected for CCR7, the CD45RO-negative cells used as naive CD8 cells excluded terminally differentiated effector memory CD45RA+ cells. The rearrangement uses TRBV5-1 and TRBJ2-7, with D uncertain. The sample taken for sequencing was naive CD8+ T cells sorted from blood. This sequence was found in a man between 18 and 29 years old in good health. The chain's CDR3 is CASSLDGVYEQYF. CDR3 coding DNA: TGCGCCAGCAGCTTGGATGGGGTATACGAGCAGTACTTC.